The clone carrying this TCR beta chain was found many times. The antigen remains undetermined. These data belong to a study of T-cell memory formation after mild COVID-19. V lost 7 bases, J lost 0 bases, and 14 bases lay in between. The germline V gene encodes CDR1 SGHRS and CDR2 YFSETQ. This CDR3 spans 15 amino acids. Study conclusions and caveats: There was no confirmation that second-wave clones peaking on day 37 were SARS-CoV-2 specific. Memory from before infection featured some responding clones, which suggests cross-reactive memory joined. Clones that got smaller from day 15 to 85 had even CD4/CD8, while clones growing later tipped toward CD4+.

TCRdb reprocessed the 5' RACE reads via MiXCR and lists one record per CDR3 protein. Here the sample spans about 410,000 distinct CDR3 sequences, approximately 18% being singletons. The chain joins TRBV5-1 to TRBJ2-1; tentative D call: TRBD2 (6 bases). The sequencing sample was made of PBMCs or a T cell subset sorted from them (not recorded which). The sequence came from a man aged 18 to 30 who had mild COVID-19 (a few samples of this study predate the infection). Cell type and time point are not known. The CDR3 nucleotides read TGCGCCAGCTCCTTAGCGGTCCTCTCCTACAATGAGCAGTTCTTC. Amino acids: CASSLAVLSYNEQFF.